This TCR beta chain was sequenced during a study of shared clonotypes between healthy human individuals (TCRdb year 2020). Looking at the study overall: Three men and a couple of women, aged 18 to 49 years, made up the cohort. For each donor, CD4 naive and CD4 memory were each run on three plates, CD8 naive on two plates, and CD8 memory on one plate. To estimate repertoire size and how much clonotype sharing occurs between individuals, the study deeply sequenced the blood TCR repertoires of several healthy adults. Leukapheresis yielded between about 0.94 and 8.9 billion PBMCs per donor. Different laboratories and diverse techniques were used to prepare libraries and sequence TCR repertoires, to increase sequencing depth and limit assay-specific biases.

What the research found in general, with its limitations: Rarefaction of sorted-subset datasets indicated incomplete sequencing despite the large sequencing depth. Sampling was limited to blood, and TCR repertoires in tissue likely differ from TCR repertoires in blood. Estimated clonotype richness was generally larger for naive than for memory subsets. Compared with non-shared clonotypes, the clonotypes found in all four sorted-subset donors had higher generation probabilities. Based on pairwise subsampling, the degree of clonotype sharing among donors was expected to be affected by sequencing depth. The genetic and exposure-history diversity represented was limited by the small number of donors. When four donors were compared, the shared fraction of clonotypes was 5% to 6.5% for naive CD4, 3.5% to 4% for naive CD8, 2.3% for memory CD4, and less than 0.5% for memory CD8.

The CDR3 spans 16 residues, from the cysteine through the phenylalanine. Here the CDR3 DNA is all that survives: 48 bases in frame from base 1. Ends trimmed: V by 1 base, J by 1 base; bases unmatched to a gene: 3. The germline V gene supplies CDR1 MGHRA and CDR2 YSYEKL. Concerning this clone itself: Its antigen remains unidentified. No base quality values were provided; no much bigger clone lies one nucleotide off.

TCR CDR3 regions were amplified from genomic DNA by multiplex PCR using the deep immunoSEQ assay. For each cell subset, the extracted genomic DNA was distributed evenly across all wells of several immunoSEQ 96-well plates, and each plate served as one replicate. For sorted subsets, about 200 ng genomic DNA, equal to tens of thousands of T cell genomes, was loaded into each replicate PCR. The purified libraries were quantified using a Qubit 3.0 fluorometer, sized with a Bioanalyzer 2100, and then quantified again using the KAPA Library Quantification kit. Every immunoSEQ 96-well plate was sequenced on a separate single-read 150-cycle Illumina NextSeq 550 flow cell. The authors' pipeline ran thus. Because the immunoSEQ output included only junctional sequences and no quality scores, the filtering could not be the same as the filtering used for full-length reads. Sequences were annotated with PyIR, a Python wrapper for IgBLAST v1.9, and V/J genes and CDR3 were assigned using IMGT germline references. Reads were filtered out if the reads had weak V/J assignments (E-value above 1e-6), no CDR3, stop codons, out-of-frame junctions, or ambiguous translated residues. V3J clonotypes were defined by identical inferred V gene, J gene, and CDR3 amino acid sequence. To compute the percentage overlap between repertoires, the number of shared unique clonotypes was divided by the size of the smaller repertoire. RTK rarefaction, the Chao1 estimator, and Recon v2.1 estimates of unobserved clonotypes were used to assess repertoire richness. Generation probabilities for all TCRbeta clonotypes obtained by the gDNA method from a handful of donors were computed using OLGA. The table comes from immuneACCESS by way of TCRdb, which keeps in-frame sequences with V and J called. Part of the clones is missing from these tables; in studies checked, under half for an unresolved V gene and the rest for unknown reasons. Clone size and the V and J calls come from that table; the DNA yielded D and trimming. The sample has some 2,000,000 clones on record, around 95% of them singletons. The ten largest clonotypes hold around 0.13% of the sample.

Healthy HIV-negative adults with no recently reported acute infections or vaccinations were included as donors. Every donor was a Caucasian adult residing in Nashville, Tennessee, USA. CD4+ T cells were enriched by magnetic negative selection, after which naive cells were positively selected on CD45RA and the negative fraction was taken as the memory subset. After blood collection by leukapheresis, PBMCs were isolated using Ficoll-Histopaque density gradient centrifugation and then cryopreserved in the vapor phase of liquid nitrogen. Analytical flow cytometry was used to check the purity and quantity of each magnetically sorted T cell population. Each sorted fraction had its genomic DNA isolated and then quantified by UV absorbance on a Nanodrop 2000c.

Sequenced sample: naive CD4+ T cells sorted from blood. Read against the paper, the sample's cell subset or site label means: CD45RA+ positively selected. The V and J genes are TRBV4-1 and TRBJ2-1; TRBD2 agrees with 8 junctional bases. The TCR comes from a man younger than 30 in good health. In nucleotides, the sequence is TGCGCCAGCAGCCAAGTAGCGGGGAAATCCTACAATGAGCAGTTCTTC. This codes for CASSQVAGKSYNEQFF.